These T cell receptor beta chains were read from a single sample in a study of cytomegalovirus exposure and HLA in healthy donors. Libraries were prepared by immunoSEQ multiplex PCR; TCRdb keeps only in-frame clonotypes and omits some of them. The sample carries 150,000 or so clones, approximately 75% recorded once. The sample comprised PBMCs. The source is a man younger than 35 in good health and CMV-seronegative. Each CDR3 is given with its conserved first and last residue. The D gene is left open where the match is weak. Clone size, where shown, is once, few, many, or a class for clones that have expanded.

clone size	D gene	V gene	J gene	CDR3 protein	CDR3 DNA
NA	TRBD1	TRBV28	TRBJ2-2	CASSFRTGTGSTGELFF	TGTGCCAGCAGTTTTAGGACCGGGACAGGTTCCACCGGGGAGCTGTTTTTT
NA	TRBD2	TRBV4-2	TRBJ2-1	CASSLGLAGGDEQFF	TGTGCCAGTAGCCTGGGACTAGCGGGAGGGGATGAGCAGTTCTTC
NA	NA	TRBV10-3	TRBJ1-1	CAISVGGNTEAFF	TGTGCCATCAGTGTAGGGGGGAACACTGAAGCTTTCTTT
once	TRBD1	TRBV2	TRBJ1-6	CATSPGQGDSPLHF	TGTGCCACCTCACCGGGACAGGGGGATTCACCCCTCCACTTT
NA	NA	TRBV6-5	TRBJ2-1	CASSYSGGLSYNEQFF	TGTGCCAGCAGTTACTCGGGGGGGCTTTCCTACAATGAGCAGTTCTTC
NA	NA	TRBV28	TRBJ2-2	CASSSPGVAGELFF	TGTGCCAGCAGTTCACCAGGGGTGGCCGGGGAGCTGTTTTTT
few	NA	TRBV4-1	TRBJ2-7	CASSQGPGGGSYEQYF	TGCGCCAGCAGCCAAGGTCCAGGGGGAGGTTCCTACGAGCAGTACTTC
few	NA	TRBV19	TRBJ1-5	CASSIPGDYSNQPQHF	TGTGCCAGTAGTATACCCGGCGACTATAGCAATCAGCCCCAGCATTTT
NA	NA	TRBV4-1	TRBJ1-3	CASSQDDGRGNTIYF	TGCGCCAGCAGCCAAGATGACGGGAGGGGAAACACCATATATTTT
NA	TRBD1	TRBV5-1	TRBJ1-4	CASSSGTGNVGEKLFF	TGCGCCAGCAGCTCCGGGACAGGGAATGTCGGTGAAAAACTGTTTTTT
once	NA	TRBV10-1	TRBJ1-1	CASSGVGGEAFF	TGCGCCAGCAGTGGAGTGGGGGGAGAGGCTTTCTTT
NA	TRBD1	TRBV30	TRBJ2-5	CVWSAGQGVDTQYF	TGTGTCTGGAGTGCAGGACAGGGGGTAGACACCCAGTACTTC
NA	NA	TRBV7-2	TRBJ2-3	CASSLRSFTDTQYF	TGTGCCAGCAGCTTACGGTCCTTCACAGATACGCAGTATTTT
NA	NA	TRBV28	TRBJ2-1	CASSLVLAAGNEQFF	TGTGCCAGCAGTTTAGTCCTTGCGGCGGGCAATGAGCAGTTCTTC
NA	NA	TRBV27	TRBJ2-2	CASRGRAANTGELFF	TGTGCCAGCAGGGGCAGGGCAGCGAACACCGGGGAGCTGTTTTTT
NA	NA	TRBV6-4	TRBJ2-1	CASSETGFTYNEQFF	TGTGCCAGCAGCGAAACAGGATTTACCTACAATGAGCAGTTCTTC
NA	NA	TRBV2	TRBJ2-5	CASRGRGTQYF	TGTGCCAGCAGGGGGCGGGGGACCCAGTACTTC
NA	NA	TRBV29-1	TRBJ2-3	CSVETTSSTDTQYF	TGCAGCGTTGAGACTACCTCTAGCACAGATACGCAGTATTTT
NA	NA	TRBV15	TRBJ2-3	CATSRDQSPTDTQYF	TGTGCCACCAGCAGAGATCAAAGCCCCACAGATACGCAGTATTTT
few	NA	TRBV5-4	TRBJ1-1	CASSLDSNTEAFF	TGTGCCAGCAGCTTGGACTCGAACACTGAAGCTTTCTTT
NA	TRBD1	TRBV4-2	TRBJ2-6	CASSQDDRAGANVLTF	TGTGCCAGCAGCCAAGATGACAGGGCTGGGGCCAACGTCCTGACTTTC
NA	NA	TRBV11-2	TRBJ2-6	CASSFGQYYSSGANVLTF	TGTGCCAGCAGCTTTGGACAGTACTATAGCTCTGGGGCCAACGTCCTGACTTTC
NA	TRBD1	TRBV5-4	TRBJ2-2	CASSLRTGVTGELFF	TGTGCCAGCAGCTTAAGGACAGGGGTTACCGGGGAGCTGTTTTTT
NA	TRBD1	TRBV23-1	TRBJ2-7	CASSPNRAGTEVYEQYF	TGCGCCAGCAGTCCGAATCGGGCCGGGACAGAAGTCTACGAGCAGTACTTC
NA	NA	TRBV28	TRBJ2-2	CASTLHSLLNTGELFF	TGTGCCAGCACCCTCCACAGTTTATTGAACACCGGGGAGCTGTTTTTT
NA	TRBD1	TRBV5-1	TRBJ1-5	CASSLGQGSNQPQHF	TGCGCCAGCAGCTTGGGACAGGGTAGCAATCAGCCCCAGCATTTT
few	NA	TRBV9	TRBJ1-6	CASSPRGGSYNSPLHF	TGTGCCAGCAGCCCCCGGGGGGGCTCCTATAATTCACCCCTCCACTTT
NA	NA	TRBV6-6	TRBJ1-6	CASSYSLGADSPLHF	TGTGCCAGCAGTTATTCATTGGGGGCTGATTCACCCCTCCACTTT